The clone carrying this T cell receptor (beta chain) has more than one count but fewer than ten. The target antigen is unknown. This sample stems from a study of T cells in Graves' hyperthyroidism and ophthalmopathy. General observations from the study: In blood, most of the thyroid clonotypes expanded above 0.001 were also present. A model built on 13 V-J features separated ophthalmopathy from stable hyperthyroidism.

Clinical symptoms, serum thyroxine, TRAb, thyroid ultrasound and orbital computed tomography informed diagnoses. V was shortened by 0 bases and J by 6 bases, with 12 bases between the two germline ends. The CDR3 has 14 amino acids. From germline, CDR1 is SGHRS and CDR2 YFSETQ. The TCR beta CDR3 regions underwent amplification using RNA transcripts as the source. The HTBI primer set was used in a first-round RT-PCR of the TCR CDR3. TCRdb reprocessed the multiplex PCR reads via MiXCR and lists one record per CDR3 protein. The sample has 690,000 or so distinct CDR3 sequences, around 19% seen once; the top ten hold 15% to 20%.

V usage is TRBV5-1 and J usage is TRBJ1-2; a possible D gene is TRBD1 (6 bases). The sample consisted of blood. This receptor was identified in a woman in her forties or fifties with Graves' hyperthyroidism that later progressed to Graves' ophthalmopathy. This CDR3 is CASSLAVRGHGYTF. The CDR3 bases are TGCGCCAGCAGCTTGGCAGTCCGGGGGCATGGCTACACCTTC.